This T cell receptor (beta chain) was documented in a study of cytomegalovirus exposure and HLA in healthy donors. Whole-study context: Clustering assigned 81% of the approximately 400 genotyped donors to the Caucasian-associated ancestry cluster.

This clone was seen more than once but under ten times. CDR3 length equals 16 residues. The germline V gene encodes CDR1 SGHNT and CDR2 YYREEE (reference sequence). Trimming stripped 4 bases from V and 4 bases from J, with 15 bases between. The PCR ran on 60 Vbeta and 13 Jbeta primers. Assay used: immunoSEQ multiplex PCR; TCRdb lists only in-frame clones, some missing. The sample has 73,000 or so clones, around 78% seen once. V usage is TRBV5-4 and J usage is TRBJ2-6; D might be TRBD2 (6 bases). The sample was PBMCs. This receptor was taken from a man aged 50-59 years in good health and CMV-seronegative. The CDR3 sequence: CASSVRRVGGANVLTF. The CDR3, as DNA: TGTGCCAGCAGCGTGAGGAGGGTCGGAGGGGCCAACGTCCTGACTTTC.